This is a list of T cell receptor beta chains from one sample in a study of cytomegalovirus exposure and HLA in healthy donors. Clones were sequenced by immunoSEQ multiplex PCR, and TCRdb holds only the in-frame ones, with some missing. The sample has some 91,000 clones, less than 70% seen once. Sequences were obtained from PBMCs. The source of these receptors is a human donor in good health. Each CDR3 is given with its conserved first and last residue. A D gene is named only where the DNA matches it firmly. The size entry is marked missing in some rows and otherwise reads once, few, many or a size class.

NA	TRBV28	TRBJ2-1	few	TGTGCCAGCAGTTATGGGGGGGCGAAATACAATGAGCAGTTCTTC	CASSYGGAKYNEQFF
NA	TRBV18	TRBJ1-1	NA	TGTGCCAGCTCTGAAACGTTGGGGGGAAACACTGAAGCTTTCTTT	CASSETLGGNTEAFF
TRBD2	TRBV5-1	TRBJ2-7	NA	TGCGCCAGCAGCCCCGCGGGGGGCTACGAGCAGTACTTC	CASSPAGGYEQYF
NA	TRBV11-3	TRBJ1-3	NA	TGTGCCAGCAGCTCCCGGGAGTCGGGGGTCAAGGCTGGAAACACCATATATTTT	CASSSRESGVKAGNTIYF
TRBD2	TRBV19	TRBJ2-2	NA	TGTGCCAGTTCACCGGGACTAGCAGCCGGGGAGCTGTTTTTT	CASSPGLAAGELFF
NA	TRBV10-3	TRBJ2-5	few	TGTGCCATCAGCGAGGGAGAGCCCCAGTACTTC	CAISEGEPQYF
NA	TRBV9	TRBJ2-1	few	TGTGCCAGCAGCGTAGGTAGTAGCTCCTACAATGAGCAGTTCTTC	CASSVGSSSYNEQFF
NA	TRBV18	TRBJ1-2	NA	TGTGCCAGCGCGCCCTCAACGTTCTATGGCTACACCTTC	CASAPSTFYGYTF
TRBD1	TRBV4-3	TRBJ1-1	few	TGCGCCAGCAGCCCCCGGGACAGGGGCGCTCCGAACACTGAAGCTTTCTTT	CASSPRDRGAPNTEAFF
TRBD1	TRBV11-2	TRBJ2-3	NA	TGTGCCAGCAGCTTACAGGGGGCTGCTCCAGATACGCAGTATTTT	CASSLQGAAPDTQYF
NA	TRBV5-1	TRBJ2-2	NA	TGCGCCAGCAGCTTTTTAATGACAGGAACGAACACCGGGGAGCTGTTTTTT	CASSFLMTGTNTGELFF
TRBD1	TRBV7-9	TRBJ1-1	NA	TGTGCCAGCAGCTTGGGACAGGGAACGAACACTGAAGCTTTCTTT	CASSLGQGTNTEAFF
NA	TRBV7-2	TRBJ2-5	NA	TGTGCCAGCAGCTTAGGGGCAGGGGTAGAGACCCAGTACTTC	CASSLGAGVETQYF
NA	TRBV4-3	TRBJ1-2	NA	TGCGCCAGCAGCCAAGCAGCGGGCGGATCGTATGGCTACACCTTC	CASSQAAGGSYGYTF
TRBD2	TRBV5-1	TRBJ2-5	NA	TGCGCCAGCAGCTTTATGGGACTAGCGGGGGGCGGCGAGACCCAGTACTTC	CASSFMGLAGGGETQYF
NA	TRBV7-2	TRBJ2-7	NA	TGTGCCAGCAGCTTAAGTGGCAGGGCCTACGAGCAGTACTTC	CASSLSGRAYEQYF
NA	TRBV11-2	TRBJ1-5	few	TGTGCCAGCAGCTTAACGGGGGATCAGCCCCAGCATTTT	CASSLTGDQPQHF
NA	TRBV6-5	TRBJ2-7	NA	TGTGCCAGCAGTTACTCGATGTCTGCGGTCTCCTACGAGCAGTACTTC	CASSYSMSAVSYEQYF
TRBD1	TRBV18	TRBJ2-5	NA	TGTGCCAGCTCACCTAACAGGGGGCGTCAGGAGACCCAGTACTTC	CASSPNRGRQETQYF
NA	TRBV9	TRBJ1-6	NA	TGTGCCAGCAGCCCCAGCCACAGACCGGGGGATAATTCACCCCTCCACTTT	CASSPSHRPGDNSPLHF
NA	TRBV7-2	TRBJ1-2	NA	TGTGCCAGCAGTCGTGAGGCGTACGGCTACACCTTC	CASSREAYGYTF
NA	TRBV30	TRBJ1-1	NA	TGTGCCTGGAGTCAGGGGATGAACACTGAAGCTTTCTTT	CAWSQGMNTEAFF
TRBD2	TRBV5-1	TRBJ2-1	NA	TGCGCCAGCAGCTCTAGCGGGGGGTCCTACAATGAGCAGTTCTTC	CASSSSGGSYNEQFF
TRBD2	TRBV29-1	TRBJ2-1	few	TGCAGCGTTGCCCAACTAGCGGCCCATGAGCAGTTCTTC	CSVAQLAAHEQFF
NA	TRBV5-1	TRBJ2-7	NA	TGCGCCAGCAGCTTGCTGCCTAGCCTGGGTGACGAGCAGTACTTC	CASSLLPSLGDEQYF
TRBD1	TRBV7-3	TRBJ2-3	few	TGTGCCAGCAGCCGCGGACAGGGGGCTCCCGATACGCAGTATTTT	CASSRGQGAPDTQYF
NA	TRBV2	TRBJ1-5	NA	TGTGCCAGCACCTATTTTAGCAATCAGCCCCAGCATTTT	CASTYFSNQPQHF
TRBD1	TRBV19	TRBJ1-2	NA	TGTGCCAGTAGCATTTACCGCGCCACAGGGGCGCACAATGGCTACACCTTC	CASSIYRATGAHNGYTF
NA	TRBV5-1	TRBJ2-5	NA	TGCGCCAGCAGCTTGTTCGGCGGGTACCAAGAGACCCAGTACTTC	CASSLFGGYQETQYF
NA	TRBV2	TRBJ2-2	NA	TGTGCCAGCAGTTCTCCAAGGGGCACCGGGGAGCTGTTTTTT	CASSSPRGTGELFF
NA	TRBV5-4	TRBJ1-6	few	TGTGCCAGCAGCTTGGCAGGCGATGGTTCACCCCTCCACTTT	CASSLAGDGSPLHF
NA	TRBV9	TRBJ2-4	few	TGTGCCAGCACGGGGGACTCCCGTTCGGGCAGCATTCAGTACTTC	CASTGDSRSGSIQYF
NA	TRBV19	TRBJ1-1	NA	TGTGCCAGTAGTATAATCAGGGACACTGAAGCTTTCTTT	CASSIIRDTEAFF
TRBD2	TRBV27	TRBJ2-3	NA	TGTGCCAGCAGTTCCCGACTAGCGGGGGGGGTAAGTGGGTCAGATACGCAGTATTTT	CASSSRLAGGVSGSDTQYF
NA	TRBV9	TRBJ2-1	NA	TGTGCCAGCAGCGTAGCAGAGGGGGGGCTCCAGGGAGAGCAGTTCTTC	CASSVAEGGLQGEQFF
NA	TRBV21-1	TRBJ1-2	NA	TGTGCCAGCAGCAAAGAGAGGTGTTCAGGGGTAGAAGATGGCTACACCTTC	CASSKERCSGVEDGYTF
NA	TRBV4-3	TRBJ1-2	NA	TGCGCCAGCTCCGAAATAGAGGGGGTCGACTATGGCTACACCTTC	CASSEIEGVDYGYTF
NA	TRBV11-3	TRBJ2-2	NA	TGTGCCAGCAGCCCCCCAGGCACCGGGGAGCTGTTTTTT	CASSPPGTGELFF
TRBD2	TRBV5-1	TRBJ2-1	NA	TGCGCCAGCAGCTTGGGGCGGGTCGGGTCAGCGGGAAATGAGCAGTTCTTC	CASSLGRVGSAGNEQFF